The T cell receptor (beta chain) under discussion was sequenced for a study of OX40 agonist ivuxolimab in advanced cancers. No patient had autoimmune disease or received systemic immunosuppression. Study findings and constraints: Among T cells, CD8+ cells averaged more expanded clones than CD4+ cells.

Comments on this clone: Its antigen is still unknown.

This table comes from immunoSEQ multiplex PCR, and its TCRdb copy is limited to in-frame clones, with some not included. The sample holds more than 65,000 clones, about 87% seen once. The source was CD4+ or CD8+ T cells sorted from blood, collected in a trial of the OX40 agonist ivuxolimab. The receptor was isolated from an adult with an advanced solid tumor such as melanoma, head and neck, liver or kidney cancer.

The CDR3 DNA reads TGTGCCAGCAGCGCGACCTCAGGGGGAAGAGGAGAGACCCAGTACTTC. Translation gives CASSATSGGRGETQYF. The chain combines TRBV11-2 with TRBJ2-5; the match to TRBD1 covers 7 bases. V shed 5 bases and J 4 bases; nucleotides not matched to a gene: 13. CDR1 and CDR2 from the germline V gene are SGHAT and FQNNGV. The length of the CDR3 is 16 residues. Filled out from reference TRBV11-2 and TRBJ2-5, the complete variable domain reads EAGVAQSPRYKIIEKRQSVAFWCNPISGHATLYWYQQILGQGPKLLIQFQNNGVVDDSQLPKDRFSAERLKGVDSTLKIQPAKLEDSAVYLCASSATSGGRGETQYFGPGTRLLVL.